This TCR beta chain originates from a study of metastatic and nonmetastatic thyroid tumors. On the study more broadly: Repertoires were compared across blood and tumor or nodule tissue from malignant and benign thyroid patients. The study, taken as a whole, reports: Malignant tumors reportedly showed significantly higher TCR beta diversity than benign nodules in both blood and tumor.

V dropped 7 bases and J dropped 4; count of bases not matched to a gene: 7. The CDR3 runs 14 residues. TCRdb reanalyzed the PCR reads via MiXCR. This sample has some 17,000 clones, with about 30% found just once. Nobody among the patients had been given any treatment before thyroid surgery. A few counts support this clone. Its antigen is not identified. The sequence derives from a female donor with papillary thyroid cancer or a benign thyroid nodule (not recorded which). Some clones in this sample may be carry-over from other donors' samples. This chain joins TRBV12-3 or TRBV12-4 and TRBJ2-3; 8 nucleotides align to TRBD2. The source material was tumor tissue. The CDR3 region has the DNA TGTGCCAGCACCCAGCGGGAGCGATCAGATACGCAGTATTTT. Amino acid sequence: CASTQRERSDTQYF.